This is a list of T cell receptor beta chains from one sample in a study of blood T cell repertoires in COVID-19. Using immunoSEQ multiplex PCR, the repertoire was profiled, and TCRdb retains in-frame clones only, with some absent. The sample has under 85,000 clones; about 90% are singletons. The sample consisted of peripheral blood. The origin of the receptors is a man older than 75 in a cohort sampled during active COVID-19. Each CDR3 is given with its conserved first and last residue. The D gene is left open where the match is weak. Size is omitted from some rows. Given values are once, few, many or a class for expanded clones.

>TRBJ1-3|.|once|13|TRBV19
CASSHRQGNTIYF
TGTGCCAGTAGCCATCGGCAGGGCAACACCATATATTTT
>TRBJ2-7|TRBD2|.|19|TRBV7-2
CASSLPRGTSGGAFYEQYF
TGTGCCAGCAGCTTACCCCGGGGGACTAGCGGGGGGGCCTTCTACGAGCAGTACTTC
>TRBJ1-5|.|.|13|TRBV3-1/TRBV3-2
CASSQSGHQPQHF
TGTGCCAGCAGCCAATCGGGTCATCAGCCCCAGCATTTT
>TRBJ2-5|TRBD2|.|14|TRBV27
CASSTWTSGGTQYF
TGTGCCAGCAGTACCTGGACTAGCGGTGGGACCCAGTACTTC
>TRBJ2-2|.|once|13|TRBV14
CASSTVGGWELFF
TGTGCCAGCAGCACCGTTGGGGGCTGGGAGCTGTTTTTT
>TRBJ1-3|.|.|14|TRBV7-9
CASSFNRPGNTIYF
TGTGCCAGCAGCTTCAACAGACCTGGAAACACCATATATTTT
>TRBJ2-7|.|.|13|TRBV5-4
CASSSQASDEQYF
TGTGCCAGCAGTTCCCAGGCCTCGGACGAGCAGTACTTC
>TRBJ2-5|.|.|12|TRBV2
CASNAAQETQYF
TGTGCCAGCAATGCGGCACAAGAGACCCAGTACTTC
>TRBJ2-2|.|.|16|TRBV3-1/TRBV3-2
CASSYRTAASTGELFF
TGTGCCAGCAGCTACCGGACAGCTGCGAGCACCGGGGAGCTGTTTTTT
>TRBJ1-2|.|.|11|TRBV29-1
CSVESPQSYTF
TGCAGCGTTGAATCCCCGCAGTCCTACACCTTC
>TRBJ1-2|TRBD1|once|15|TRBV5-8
CASSLRTGGNYGYTF
TGTGCCAGCAGCTTGAGGACAGGGGGCAACTATGGCTACACCTTC
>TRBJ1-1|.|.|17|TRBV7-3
CASSSHRAARGHTEAFF
TGTGCCAGCAGCTCACATAGGGCGGCTAGGGGTCACACTGAAGCTTTCTTT
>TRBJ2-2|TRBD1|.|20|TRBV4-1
CASSQDWAGGGLLNTGELFF
TGCGCCAGCAGCCAAGATTGGGCAGGGGGCGGTCTATTAAACACCGGGGAGCTGTTTTTT
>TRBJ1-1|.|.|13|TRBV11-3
CASSRGMNTEAFF
TGTGCCAGCAGCAGGGGGATGAACACTGAAGCTTTCTTT
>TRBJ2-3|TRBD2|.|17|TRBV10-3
CAISKTSGGSSTDTQYF
TGTGCCATCAGCAAGACTAGCGGGGGGTCTAGCACAGATACGCAGTATTTT
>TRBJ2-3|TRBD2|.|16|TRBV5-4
CASSLDGGSSTDTQYF
TGTGCCAGCAGCTTGGACGGGGGGTCTAGCACAGATACGCAGTATTTT
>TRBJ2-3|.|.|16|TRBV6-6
CASSYSYPVGTDTQYF
TGTGCCAGCAGTTACTCGTACCCGGTCGGCACAGATACGCAGTATTTT
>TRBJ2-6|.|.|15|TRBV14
CASSLGSSGANVLTF
TGTGCCAGCAGCCTCGGGAGCTCTGGGGCCAACGTCCTGACTTTC
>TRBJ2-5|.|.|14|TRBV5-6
CASKISRGFETQYF
TGTGCCAGCAAAATCTCACGAGGGTTTGAGACCCAGTACTTC
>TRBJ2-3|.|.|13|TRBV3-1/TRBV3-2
CASSQAVERTQYF
TGTGCCAGCAGCCAAGCAGTAGAGAGGACGCAGTATTTT
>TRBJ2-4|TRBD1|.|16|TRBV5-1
CASSLPPTGVVSIQYF
TGCGCCAGCAGCTTGCCCCCCACAGGGGTAGTTAGCATTCAGTACTTC
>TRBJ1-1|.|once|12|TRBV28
CASSSGSTEAFF
TGTGCCAGCAGCTCGGGTTCGACTGAAGCTTTCTTT
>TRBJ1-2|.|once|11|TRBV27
CASSFRTRYTF
TGTGCCAGCAGTTTTAGGACTCGCTACACCTTC
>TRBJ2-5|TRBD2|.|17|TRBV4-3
CASSQGASGGAGETQYF
TGCGCCAGCAGCCAAGGCGCAAGCGGGGGGGCGGGGGAGACCCAGTACTTC
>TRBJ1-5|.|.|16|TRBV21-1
CASSKGQLHSNQPQHF
TGTGCCAGCAGCAAAGGACAACTGCATAGCAATCAGCCCCAGCATTTT
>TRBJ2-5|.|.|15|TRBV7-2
CASSSRVEARETQYF
TGTGCCAGCAGCTCCCGCGTGGAGGCCCGAGAGACCCAGTACTTC
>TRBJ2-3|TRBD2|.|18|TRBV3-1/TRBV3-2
CASSQALTSGGVTDTQYF
TGTGCCAGCAGCCAAGCCCTAACTAGCGGGGGGGTCACTGATACGCAGTATTTT
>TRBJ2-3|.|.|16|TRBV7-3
CASSLESGSGTDTQYF
TGTGCCAGCAGCTTAGAGTCAGGGTCGGGCACAGATACGCAGTATTTT
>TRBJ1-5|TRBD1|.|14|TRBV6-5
CASSSGQGFQPQHF
TGTGCCAGCAGCTCTGGACAGGGGTTTCAGCCCCAGCATTTT
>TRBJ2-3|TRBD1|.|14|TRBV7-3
CASSQSAGGVTQYF
TGTGCCAGCAGCCAATCCGCAGGGGGAGTTACGCAGTATTTT
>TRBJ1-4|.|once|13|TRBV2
CASNRATNEKLFF
TGTGCCAGCAACAGGGCAACTAATGAAAAACTGTTTTTT
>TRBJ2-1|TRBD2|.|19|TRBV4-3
CASSQDLRPRTSSHNEQFF
TGCGCCAGCAGCCAAGATCTTAGGCCGCGGACTAGCTCCCACAATGAGCAGTTCTTC
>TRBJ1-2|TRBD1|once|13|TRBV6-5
CASSRTGRSGYTF
TGTGCCAGCAGCAGGACAGGGAGGAGCGGCTACACCTTC
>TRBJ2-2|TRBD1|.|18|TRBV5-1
CASSSWGAGTGAPGELFF
TGCGCCAGCAGCTCCTGGGGCGCCGGGACAGGGGCCCCCGGGGAGCTGTTTTTT
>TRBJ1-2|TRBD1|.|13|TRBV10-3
CAISVQGWDGYTF
TGTGCCATCAGTGTACAGGGGTGGGATGGCTACACCTTC